Here is one T cell receptor (beta chain) with its context. Recovered Cohort 3 donors showed two negative PCRs, clearance, or symptom resolution. This sample was included in a study of blood T cell repertoires in COVID-19. For the study at large: The United States, Italy and Spain were the sources of the acute and convalescent COVID-19 samples.

Per the original data handling: Estimation of nucleated cell counts was performed using reference gene primer amplification. Profiled with immunoSEQ multiplex PCR; TCRdb holds only in-frame clones, not every one. The DNA gave D and trimming, while V, J and clone size come from that table. The sample has about 150,000 clones, around 73% seen once; the top ten hold 5.5% to 7%. The CDR3 length is 14 residues. Germline CDR1 reads MDHEN; CDR2 reads SYDVKM. Trimming at V came to 6 bases and at J to 4 bases, leaving 7 bases not matched to a gene. The receptor's source is a woman between 50 and 59 years old who had recovered from COVID-19. The chain combines TRBV28 with TRBJ1-2; 8 nucleotides line up with TRBD1. Sequencing was performed on PBMCs or T cells enriched from blood (not recorded which). The CDR3 coding sequence is TGTGCCAGCAGGGCAGGGGGCGCAAGCTATGGCTACACCTTC. As protein: CASRAGGASYGYTF.